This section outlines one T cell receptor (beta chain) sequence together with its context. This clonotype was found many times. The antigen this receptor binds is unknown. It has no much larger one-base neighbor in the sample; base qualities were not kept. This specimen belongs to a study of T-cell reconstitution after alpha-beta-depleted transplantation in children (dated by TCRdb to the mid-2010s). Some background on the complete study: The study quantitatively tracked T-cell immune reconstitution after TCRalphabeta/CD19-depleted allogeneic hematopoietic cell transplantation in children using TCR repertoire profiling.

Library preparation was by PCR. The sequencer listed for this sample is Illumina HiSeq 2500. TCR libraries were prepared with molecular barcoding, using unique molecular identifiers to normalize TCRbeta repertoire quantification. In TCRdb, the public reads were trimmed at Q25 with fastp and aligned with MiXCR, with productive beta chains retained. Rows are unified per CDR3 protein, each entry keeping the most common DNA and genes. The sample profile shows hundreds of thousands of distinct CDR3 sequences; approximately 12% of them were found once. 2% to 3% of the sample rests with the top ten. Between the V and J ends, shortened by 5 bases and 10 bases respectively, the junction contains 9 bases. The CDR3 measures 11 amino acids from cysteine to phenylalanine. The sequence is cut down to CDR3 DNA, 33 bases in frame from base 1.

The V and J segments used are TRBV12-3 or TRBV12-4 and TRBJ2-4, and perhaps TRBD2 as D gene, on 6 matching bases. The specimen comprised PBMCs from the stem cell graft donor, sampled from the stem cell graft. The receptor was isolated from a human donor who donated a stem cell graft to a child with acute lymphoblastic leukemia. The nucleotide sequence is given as TGTGCCAGCAGTCCAGGAGGGATTCAGTACTTC. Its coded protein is CASSPGGIQYF.